This entry describes one T cell receptor beta chain. This entry is derived from a study of blood T cell repertoires in COVID-19. Participants came from some 23 US areas, aged roughly 18 to 95 years. Self-reported history from a screening survey and questionnaire set each donor's cohort. Each recovered donor of Cohort 3 presented with two negative PCRs, clearance, or symptom resolution. The CDR3 has 19 residues. Germline lookup yields CDR1 LGHNA and CDR2 YNFKEQ. The germline V and J ends were trimmed by 3 bases and 0 bases, with 21 bases remaining between them. Original handling: Reference gene primer amplification gave nucleated cell count estimates. Profiling relied on immunoSEQ multiplex PCR, and the TCRdb table lists in-frame clones only, not all of them. V and J calls and clone size are given by that table; D and trimming were obtained from the DNA. The sample shows some 260,000 clones, 80% to 90% of them seen only once.

The genes are TRBV4-2 and TRBJ1-3; D is perhaps TRBD1 (6 bases). This clonotype originated in a middle-aged man who had recovered from COVID-19. Sequencing was done on a sample of PBMCs or T cells enriched from blood (not recorded which). Here the CDR3 reads CASSHLLPGDADSGNTIYF. The CDR3 nucleotides read TGTGCCAGCAGCCACCTACTCCCAGGGGACGCAGACTCTGGAAACACCATATATTTT.